The T cell receptor (beta chain) under discussion was sequenced for a study of vaccination and CD4 T cells after COVID-19. Study-level information: The post-COVID sampling time was a median roughly 100 days after diagnosis, ranging from 35 to 161.

The germline V and J ends were trimmed by 1 base and 4 bases, with 7 bases remaining between them. The length of the CDR3 is 13 residues. Germline CDR1 and CDR2: SGHTA and FQGTGA. In the case of this clonotype: The antigen remains unidentified.

Study-level results: The median proportion of reactive clones detected only post-vaccination in convalescent patients was approximately 90%.

Treatment defined: approximately 10-day PBMC culture with coronavirus spike peptide pools or control peptides (ViraFEST assay). TCRs were sequenced by ViraFEST after antigen-specific T cells had been expanded with peptide pools. The study sequenced cultured CD4+ T cell DNA using the Oncomine TCR Beta short-read assay. Cultured CD4+ T cells were the source of extracted genomic DNA. TCRdb re-called the PCR reads through MiXCR, storing one row per CDR3 protein. The data contain more than 13,000 distinct CDR3 sequences, 50% to 60% of them singletons. The chain recombines TRBV7-3 with TRBJ1-1, with TRBD1 as a possible D gene (5 bases). The receptor was isolated from a human donor who had recovered from COVID-19. This specimen consisted of CD4+ T cells from blood, cultured in vitro, obtained before SARS-CoV-2 vaccination. CDR3: CASSLSGGTEAFF. CDR3 sequence (DNA): TGTGCCAGCAGCTTAAGTGGGGGCACTGAAGCTTTCTTT.